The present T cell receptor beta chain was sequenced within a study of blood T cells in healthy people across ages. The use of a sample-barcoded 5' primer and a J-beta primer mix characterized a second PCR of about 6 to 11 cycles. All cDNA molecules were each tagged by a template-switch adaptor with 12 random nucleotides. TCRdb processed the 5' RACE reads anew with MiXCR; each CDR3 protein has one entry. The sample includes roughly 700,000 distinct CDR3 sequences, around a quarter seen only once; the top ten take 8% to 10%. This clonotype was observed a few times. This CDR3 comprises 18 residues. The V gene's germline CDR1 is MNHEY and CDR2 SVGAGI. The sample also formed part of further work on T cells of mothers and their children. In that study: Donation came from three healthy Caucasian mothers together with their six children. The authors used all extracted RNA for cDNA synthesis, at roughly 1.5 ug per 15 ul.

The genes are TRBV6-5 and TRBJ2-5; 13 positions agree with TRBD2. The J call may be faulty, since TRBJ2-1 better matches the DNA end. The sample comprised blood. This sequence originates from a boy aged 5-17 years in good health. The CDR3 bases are TGTGCCAGCAGTTACTCGATGACTAGCGGGAGGCGTGGAAATGAGCAGTTCTTC. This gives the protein CASSYSMTSGRRGNEQFF.